This T cell receptor (beta chain) comes out of a study of type 1 regulatory T cells. In the study overall: This in vitro CD4 product, T-allo10, is enriched for Tr1 cells and alloantigen-specific.

Germline V gives CDR1 LGHDT, CDR2 YNNKEL (reference sequence). The CDR3 has 15 amino acids. V was cut by 2 bases and J by 4 bases, with 14 bases left in between. TCRdb passed the reads through MiXCR, listing each CDR3 protein once. The data contain 60,000 to 80,000 distinct CDR3 sequences, roughly 60% of them singletons. As for this clonotype: Antigen unknown.

The chain employs TRBV3-1 and TRBJ1-2, with D possibly matching TRBD1 (6 bases). The material sequenced was cultured T cells, either the whole culture or a sorted T cell fraction (not recorded which). Subset indicated: Tr1-enriched cell product generated in vitro against host alloantigens. This clonotype originated in a human donor in good health. CDR3: CASSQRDTGGYGYTF. CDR3 nucleotides: TGTGCCAGCAGCCAAAGGGACACTGGCGGCTATGGCTACACCTTC.